The TCR beta chain under discussion was sequenced for a study of blood T cells in healthy people across ages. A J-beta primer mix and a sample-barcoded 5' primer were used in a second PCR of roughly 7 to 12 cycles. All samples yielded 3 million or more CDR3-containing paired-end reads. TCRdb itself ran the 5' RACE reads through MiXCR, one entry per CDR3 protein. There are approximately 2,000,000 distinct CDR3 sequences in the sample; roughly 43% occur only once, and under 25% lies in the top ten. This clonotype occurred a few times. The CDR3 is 15 residues long. In germline, CDR1 is KGHSH, CDR2 LQKENI. Trimming stripped 2 bases from V and 5 bases from J, with 13 bases between.

The TCR comes from a human donor in good health. The chain recombines TRBV18 with TRBJ2-1; D may be TRBD1 or TRBD2 (6 bases each). Sequencing was done on a sample of blood. The CDR3 spells CASSPEGGRDNEQFF. The CDR3 coding sequence is TGTGCCAGCTCACCAGAGGGGGGAAGGGACAATGAGCAGTTCTTC.